This is a list of T cell receptor beta chains from one sample in a study of type 1 regulatory T cells. These TCRs' antigens remain unknown. Each CDR3 protein gets one entry after TCRdb re-called the reads with MiXCR. This repertoire shows about 60,000 distinct CDR3 sequences, roughly two thirds found once; its top ten account for 1.5% to 2%. What was sequenced was cultured non-Tr1 T cells, either the whole culture or a sorted T cell fraction (not recorded which). The source of these receptors is a human donor in good health. Both conserved end residues are part of each CDR3. Fields, in order: V gene, CDR3 protein.

TRBV24-1,CATSPRTGGEIDTQYF
TRBV6-5,CASSYIHLAGVAGELFF
TRBV20-1,CSAPGQQSNQPQHF
TRBV5-1,CASSPRASDEQFF
TRBV10-3,CAISNPGQLFF
TRBV11-2,CASSLNLASLYEQYF
TRBV12-3/TRBV12-4,CASSLNQAQGVGSHQPQHF
TRBV5-4,CASSGGGPANTGELFF
TRBV7-6,CASSFRDEQFF
TRBV11-2,CASSLLAGSQETQYF
TRBV7-9,CASSLRQGNTGELFF
TRBV6-2/TRBV6-3,CASSLGGFDNQPQHF
TRBV20-1,CSARDGDRAGTGELFF
TRBV7-2,CASSYRGLGYTEAFF
TRBV7-2,CASSLVESIQYF
TRBV20-1,CSATRPQGDEQFF
TRBV5-1,CASSPDRGAGTDTQYF
TRBV6-1,CASSTYEQYF
TRBV18,CASSPLPSGANYEQYF
TRBV28,CASKGERVPAVYYSGGEQYF
TRBV4-2,CASSQESTGVYNEQFF
TRBV20-1,CSARASEGVTDTQYF
TRBV5-1,CASSPAAGLSNEKLLF
TRBV7-8,CASSYKVGADIQYF
TRBV7-8,CASSLGGANTDTQYF
TRBV4-3,CASSRHRAGELFF
TRBV2,CASSPVAAYNEQFF
TRBV10-1,CASSAVPGTSLYNEQFF
TRBV3-1,CASSQGSYSYGYTF